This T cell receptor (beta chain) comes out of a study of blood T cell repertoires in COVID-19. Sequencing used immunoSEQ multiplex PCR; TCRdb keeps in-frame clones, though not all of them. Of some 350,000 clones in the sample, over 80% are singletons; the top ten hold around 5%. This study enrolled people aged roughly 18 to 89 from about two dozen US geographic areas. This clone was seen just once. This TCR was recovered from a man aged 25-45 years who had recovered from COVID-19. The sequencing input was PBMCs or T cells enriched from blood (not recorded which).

The CDR3 nucleotides read TGTGCCAGCAGTTTACTCAGCGGTGGCAATCAGCCCCAGCATTTT. Its translation: CASSLLSGGNQPQHF. The chain couples TRBV28 to TRBJ1-5; D is undetermined. Trimming stripped 2 bases from V and 2 bases from J, with 10 bases between. Germline V gene data show CDR1 as MDHEN and CDR2 as SYDVKM. This CDR3 comprises 15 residues.